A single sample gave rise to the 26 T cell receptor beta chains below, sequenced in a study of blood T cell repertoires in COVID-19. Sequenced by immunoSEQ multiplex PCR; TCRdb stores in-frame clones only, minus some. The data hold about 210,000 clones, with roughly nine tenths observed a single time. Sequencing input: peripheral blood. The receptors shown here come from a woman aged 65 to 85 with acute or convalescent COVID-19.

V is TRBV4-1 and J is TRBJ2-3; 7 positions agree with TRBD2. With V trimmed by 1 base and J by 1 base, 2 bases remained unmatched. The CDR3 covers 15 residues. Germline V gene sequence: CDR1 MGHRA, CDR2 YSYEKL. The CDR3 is CASSQVGGGTDTQYF. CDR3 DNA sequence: TGCGCCAGCAGCCAAGTGGGGGGGGGCACAGATACGCAGTATTTT.

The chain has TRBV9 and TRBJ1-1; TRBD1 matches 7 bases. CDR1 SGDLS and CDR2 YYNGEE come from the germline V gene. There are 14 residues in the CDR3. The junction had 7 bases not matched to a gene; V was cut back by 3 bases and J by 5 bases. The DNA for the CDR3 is TGTGCCAGCAGCGAGGGCCCAGGGGGTACTGAAGCTTTCTTT. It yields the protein CASSEGPGGTEAFF.

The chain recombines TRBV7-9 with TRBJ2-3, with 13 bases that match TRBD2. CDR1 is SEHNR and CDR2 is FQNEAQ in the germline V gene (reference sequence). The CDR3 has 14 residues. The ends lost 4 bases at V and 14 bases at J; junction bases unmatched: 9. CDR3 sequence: CASSSGTSGAEGYF. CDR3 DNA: TGTGCCAGCAGCTCGGGGACTAGCGGGGCCGAAGGGTATTTT. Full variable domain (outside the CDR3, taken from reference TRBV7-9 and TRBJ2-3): DTGVSQNPRHKITKRGQNVTFRCDPISEHNRLYWYRQTLGQGPEFLTYFQNEAQLEKSRLLSDRFSAERPKGSFSTLEIQRTEQGDSAMYLCASSSGTSGAEGYFGPGTRLTVL.

In DNA form, the CDR3 reads TGTGCCAGCAGCCGACAGGGGAGCTCCTATAATTCACCCCTCCACTTT. It codes for CASSRQGSSYNSPLHF. This chain links TRBV5-5 with TRBJ1-6, with 8 bases matching TRBD1. The CDR3 runs to 16 residues. The V segment lost 4 bases and the J segment 0 bases; nucleotides outside the gene matches: 3. CDR1 and CDR2 from the germline V gene are SGHKS and YYEKEE (reference sequence).

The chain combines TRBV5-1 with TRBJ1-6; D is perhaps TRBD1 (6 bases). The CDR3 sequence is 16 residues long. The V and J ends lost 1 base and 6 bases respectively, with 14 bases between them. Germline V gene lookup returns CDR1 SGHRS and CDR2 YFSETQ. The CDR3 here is CASSLRTGQFNSPLHF. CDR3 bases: TGCGCCAGCAGCTTGAGGACCGGACAGTTTAATTCACCCCTCCACTTT.

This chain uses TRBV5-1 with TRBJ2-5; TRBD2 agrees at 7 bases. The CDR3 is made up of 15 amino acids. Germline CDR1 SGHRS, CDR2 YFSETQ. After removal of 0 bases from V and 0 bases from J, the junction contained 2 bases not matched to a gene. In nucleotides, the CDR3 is TGCGCCAGCAGCTTGGGGCGGGGGTACCAAGAGACCCAGTACTTC. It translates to CASSLGRGYQETQYF.

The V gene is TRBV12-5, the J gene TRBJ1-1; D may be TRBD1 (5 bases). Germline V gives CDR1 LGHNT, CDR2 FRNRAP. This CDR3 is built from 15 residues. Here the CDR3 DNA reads TGTGTTTCTCCCCAGGGTCCACCCTTGAACACTGAAGCTTTCTTT. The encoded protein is CVSPQGPPLNTEAFF.

The CDR3 protein is CASSFTGGETEAFF. CDR3 bases: TGCGCCAGCAGCTTTACAGGGGGCGAGACTGAAGCTTTCTTT. V and J are TRBV5-1 and TRBJ1-1; 9 bases line up with TRBD1. The ends lost 2 bases at V and 5 bases at J; junction bases unmatched: 4. Germline V gene sequence: CDR1 SGHRS, CDR2 YFSETQ. This CDR3 spans 14 amino acids.

The CDR3 region has the DNA TGCGCCACTCGGACAGGGGACAACACTGAAGCTTTCTTT. It yields the protein CATRTGDNTEAFF. V gene TRBV5-1 combines with J gene TRBJ1-1; 9 bases agree with TRBD1. V shed 9 bases and J 2 bases; nucleotides not matched to a gene: 5. CDR1 and CDR2 from the germline V gene are SGHRS and YFSETQ. This CDR3 is built from 13 residues. The entire variable domain, with the rest obtained from reference TRBV5-1 and TRBJ1-1, is as follows: KAGVTQTPRYLIKTRGQQVTLSCSPISGHRSVSWYQQTPGQGLQFLFEYFSETQRNKGNFPGRFSGRQFSNSRSEMNVSTLELGDSALYLCATRTGDNTEAFFGQGTRLTVV.

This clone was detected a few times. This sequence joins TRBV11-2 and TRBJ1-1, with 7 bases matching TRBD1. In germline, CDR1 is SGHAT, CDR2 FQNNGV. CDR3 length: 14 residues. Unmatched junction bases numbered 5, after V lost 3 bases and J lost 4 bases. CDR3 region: CASSFDRDSTEAFF. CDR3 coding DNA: TGTGCCAGCAGCTTTGACCGGGACAGCACTGAAGCTTTCTTT.

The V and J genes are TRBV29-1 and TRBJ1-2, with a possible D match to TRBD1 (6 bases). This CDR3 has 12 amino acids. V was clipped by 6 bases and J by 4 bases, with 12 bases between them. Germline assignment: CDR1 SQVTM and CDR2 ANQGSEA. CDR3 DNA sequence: TGCAGCGTACTTTTACAGGGCTATGGCTACACCTTC. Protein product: CSVLLQGYGYTF.

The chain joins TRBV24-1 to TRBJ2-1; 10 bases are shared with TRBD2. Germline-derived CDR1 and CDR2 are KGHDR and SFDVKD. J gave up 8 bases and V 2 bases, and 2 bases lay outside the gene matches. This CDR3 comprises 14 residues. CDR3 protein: CATSDSSGRHEQFF. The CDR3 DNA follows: TGTGCCACCAGTGATTCTAGCGGGAGACATGAGCAGTTCTTC.

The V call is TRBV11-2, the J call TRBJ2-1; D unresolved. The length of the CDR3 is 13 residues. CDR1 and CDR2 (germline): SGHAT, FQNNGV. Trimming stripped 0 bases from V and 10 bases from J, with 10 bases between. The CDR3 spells CASSLDARGEQFF. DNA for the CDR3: TGTGCCAGCAGCTTAGATGCGAGAGGAGAGCAGTTCTTC.

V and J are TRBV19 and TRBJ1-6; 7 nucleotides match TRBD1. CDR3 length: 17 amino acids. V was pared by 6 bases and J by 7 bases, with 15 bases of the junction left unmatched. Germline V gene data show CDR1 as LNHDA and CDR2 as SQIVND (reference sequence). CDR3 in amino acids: CASSLFRSGTANSPLHF. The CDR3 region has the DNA TGTGCCAGTAGCCTCTTTCGGTCTGGGACAGCGAATTCACCCCTCCACTTT. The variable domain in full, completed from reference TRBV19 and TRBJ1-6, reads DGGITQSPKYLFRKEGQNVTLSCEQNLNHDAMYWYRQDPGQGLRLIYYSQIVNDFQKGDIAEGYSVSREKKESFPLTVTSAQKNPTAFYLCASSLFRSGTANSPLHFGNGTRLTVT.

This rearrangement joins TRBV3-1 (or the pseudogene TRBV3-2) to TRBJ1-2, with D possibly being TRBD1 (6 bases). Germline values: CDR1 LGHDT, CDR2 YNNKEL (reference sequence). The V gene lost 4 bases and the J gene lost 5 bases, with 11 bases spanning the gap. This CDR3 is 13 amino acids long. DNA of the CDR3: TGTGCCAGCAGCCCACAGGGATTATATGGCTACACCTTC. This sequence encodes CASSPQGLYGYTF.

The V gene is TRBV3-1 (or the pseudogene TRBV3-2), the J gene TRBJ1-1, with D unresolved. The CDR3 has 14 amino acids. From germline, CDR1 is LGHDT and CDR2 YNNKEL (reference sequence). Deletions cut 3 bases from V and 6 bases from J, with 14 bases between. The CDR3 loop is CASSQGGWSAEAFF. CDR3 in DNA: TGTGCCAGCAGCCAGGGAGGATGGTCGGCTGAAGCTTTCTTT.

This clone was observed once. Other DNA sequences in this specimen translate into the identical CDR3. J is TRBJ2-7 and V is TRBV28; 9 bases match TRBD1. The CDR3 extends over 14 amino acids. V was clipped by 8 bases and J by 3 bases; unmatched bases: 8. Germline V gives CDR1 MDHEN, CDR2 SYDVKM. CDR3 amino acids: CASRPPGQGYEQYF. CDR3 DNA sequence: TGTGCCAGCCGGCCGCCGGGACAGGGCTACGAGCAGTACTTC. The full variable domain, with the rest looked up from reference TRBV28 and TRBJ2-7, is DVKVTQSSRYLVKRTGEKVFLECVQDMDHENMFWYRQDPGLGLRLIYFSYDVKMKEKGDIPEGYSVSREKKERFSLILESASTNQTSMYLCASRPPGQGYEQYFGPGTRLTVT.

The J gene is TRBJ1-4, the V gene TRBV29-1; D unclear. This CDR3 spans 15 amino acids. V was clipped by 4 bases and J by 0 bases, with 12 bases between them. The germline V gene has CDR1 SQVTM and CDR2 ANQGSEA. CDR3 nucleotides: TGCAGCGTTGGGAGTATGACGGCAACTAATGAAAAACTGTTTTTT. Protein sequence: CSVGSMTATNEKLFF.

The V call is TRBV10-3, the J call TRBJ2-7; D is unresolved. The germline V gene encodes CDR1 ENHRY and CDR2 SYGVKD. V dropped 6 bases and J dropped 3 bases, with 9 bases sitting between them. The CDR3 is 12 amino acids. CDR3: CAIRTAGYEQYF. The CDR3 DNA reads TGTGCCATCAGGACGGCAGGCTACGAGCAGTACTTC.

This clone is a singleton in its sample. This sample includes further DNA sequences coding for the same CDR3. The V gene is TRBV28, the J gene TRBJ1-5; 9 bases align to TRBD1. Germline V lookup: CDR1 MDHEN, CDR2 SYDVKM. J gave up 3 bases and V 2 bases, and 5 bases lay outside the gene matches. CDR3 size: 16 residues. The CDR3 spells CASSLTGGNLNQPQHF. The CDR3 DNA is TGTGCCAGCAGTTTAACAGGGGGCAACCTCAATCAGCCCCAGCATTTT. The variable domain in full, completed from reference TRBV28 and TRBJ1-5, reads DVKVTQSSRYLVKRTGEKVFLECVQDMDHENMFWYRQDPGLGLRLIYFSYDVKMKEKGDIPEGYSVSREKKERFSLILESASTNQTSMYLCASSLTGGNLNQPQHFGDGTRLSIL.

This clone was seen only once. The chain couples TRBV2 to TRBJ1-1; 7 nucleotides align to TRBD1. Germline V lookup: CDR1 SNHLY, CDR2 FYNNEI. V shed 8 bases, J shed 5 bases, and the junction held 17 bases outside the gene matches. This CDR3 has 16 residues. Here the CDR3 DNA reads TGTGCCAGCGGATCGTCCCCAGGGGGAATAGGGACTGAAGCTTTCTTT. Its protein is CASGSSPGGIGTEAFF.

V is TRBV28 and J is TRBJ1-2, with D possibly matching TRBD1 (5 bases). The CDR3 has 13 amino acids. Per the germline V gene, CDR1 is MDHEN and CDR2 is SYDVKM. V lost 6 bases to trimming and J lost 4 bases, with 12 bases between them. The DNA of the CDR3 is TGTGCCAGCAGGGGGGGGGTGAGCTATGGCTACACCTTC. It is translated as CASRGGVSYGYTF.

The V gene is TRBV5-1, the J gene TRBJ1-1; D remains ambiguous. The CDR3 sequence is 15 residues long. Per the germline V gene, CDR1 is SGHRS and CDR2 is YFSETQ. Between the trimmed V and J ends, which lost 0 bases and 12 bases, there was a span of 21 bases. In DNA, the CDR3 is TGCGCCAGCAGCTTGGGGACCGGGAGGGCAAGAGAAACTTTCTTT. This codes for CASSLGTGRARETFF.

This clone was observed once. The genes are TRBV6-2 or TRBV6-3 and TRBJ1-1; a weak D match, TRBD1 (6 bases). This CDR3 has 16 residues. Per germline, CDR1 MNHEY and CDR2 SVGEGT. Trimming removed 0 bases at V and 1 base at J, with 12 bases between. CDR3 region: CASSYSRGGQNTEAFF. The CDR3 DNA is TGTGCCAGCAGTTACTCCCGCGGGGGGCAGAACACTGAAGCTTTCTTT.

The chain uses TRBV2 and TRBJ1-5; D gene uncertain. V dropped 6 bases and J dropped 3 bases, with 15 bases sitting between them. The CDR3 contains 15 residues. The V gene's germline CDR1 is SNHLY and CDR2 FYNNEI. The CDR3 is CASRGLEGTNQPQHF. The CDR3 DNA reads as TGTGCCAGCAGGGGGTTGGAGGGAACCAATCAGCCCCAGCATTTT.

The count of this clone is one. The CDR3 DNA sequence: TGTGCCAGCAGCCCTTTAGCGGGAGCGCTCCCCGGGGAGCTGTTTTTT. Its translation is CASSPLAGALPGELFF. The rearrangement joins TRBV4-2 to TRBJ2-2; 9 bases are shared with TRBD2. The CDR3 sequence is 16 residues long. Germline lookup yields CDR1 LGHNA and CDR2 YNFKEQ. Trimming took 4 bases from V and 6 from J; bases not matched to a gene: 9.